These 20 T cell receptor beta chains came from one sample sequenced in a study of beta chain features in type 1 diabetes. The investigators reverse transcribed all of the isolated RNA, so they sequenced expressed TCRB transcripts. Some clones are missing from TCRdb's copy, which holds only in-frame ones; the method was immunoSEQ multiplex PCR. The sample holds a few hundred thousand clones, about 14% seen once. The specimen was naive CD4+ T cells from blood. These receptors all come from a man aged 30 to 45 in good health.

This chain joins TRBV9 and TRBJ2-3, with TRBD2 as a possible D gene (7 bases). Per the germline V gene, CDR1 is SGDLS and CDR2 is YYNGEE. V gave up 6 bases and J gave up 2 bases, with 16 bases separating them. This CDR3 spans 15 amino acids. The DNA of the CDR3 is TGTGCCAGCACCGAGAGGGCGGGGGCCACAGATACGCAGTATTTT. This sequence encodes CASTERAGATDTQYF.

The chain carries TRBV7-2 and TRBJ2-7; D might be TRBD1 (6 bases). The CDR3 is 15 residues long. The ends were cut back, 9 bases at V and 3 bases at J, with 21 bases in the middle. Germline assignment: CDR1 SGHTA and CDR2 FQGNSA. As DNA, the CDR3 is TGTGCCAGTGGCCAGGGCAGGGGCCCAAACTACGAGCAGTACGTC. Its translation is CASGQGRGPNYEQYV.

The chain couples TRBV5-6 to TRBJ2-1, with 8 bases fitting TRBD1. The germline V gene encodes CDR1 SGHDT and CDR2 YYEEEE. CDR3 length equals 13 residues. Germline trimming cut 5 bases from V and 3 bases from J; bases unmatched to any gene: 1. The CDR3 reads CASSTGGYNEQFF. CDR3 coding DNA: TGTGCCAGCAGTACAGGGGGCTACAATGAGCAGTTCTTC.

This chain connects TRBV9 to TRBJ2-1; D ambiguous. The V and J ends lost 1 base and 10 bases respectively, with 9 bases between them. CDR1 is SGDLS, CDR2 YYNGEE, per germline. The CDR3 is 12 residues long. The DNA for the CDR3 is TGTGCCAGCAGCGTAAATGTAGGGGAGCAGTTCTTC. Its translation is CASSVNVGEQFF.

V and J are TRBV7-9 and TRBJ2-2; D may be TRBD1 or TRBD2 (5 bases each). Germline CDR1 SEHNR, CDR2 FQNEAQ (reference sequence). Trimming cost V 2 bases and J 6 bases, with 19 bases left between them. The CDR3 runs to 17 residues. This CDR3 reads CASSLLGGTLRAGELFF. For the CDR3, the DNA is TGTGCCAGCAGCTTATTGGGTGGGACCCTCCGCGCCGGGGAGCTGTTTTTT.

The chain has TRBV9 and TRBJ2-1; no clear D gene. Germline V gene lookup returns CDR1 SGDLS and CDR2 YYNGEE. The CDR3 is 12 amino acids. V lost 0 bases and J 10 bases, leaving 8 bases between the germline ends. The CDR3 coding sequence is TGTGCCAGCAGCGTAGGGTTCAGGGAGCAGTTCTTC. Amino acid sequence: CASSVGFREQFF.

This clone was seen more than once but under ten times. The V and J genes are TRBV30 and TRBJ2-3, with D tentatively TRBD1 or TRBD2 (5 bases each). The V and J ends lost 2 bases and 1 base respectively, with 22 bases between them. CDR3 size: 18 residues. Germline CDR1 reads GTSNPN; CDR2 reads SVGIG (reference sequence). CDR3 DNA sequence: TGTGCCTGGAGTCTCACAGGAGGACCCTATCGAGGCACAGATACGCAGTATTTT. This sequence encodes CAWSLTGGPYRGTDTQYF.

The chain employs TRBV30 and TRBJ2-2; D unresolved. Germline CDR1 GTSNPN, CDR2 SVGIG (reference sequence). CDR3 length equals 12 residues. V lost 3 bases to trimming and J lost 6 bases, with 8 bases between them. CDR3 in amino acids: CAWSHAPGELFF. CDR3 coding DNA: TGTGCCTGGAGCCACGCTCCCGGGGAGCTGTTTTTT. The complete variable domain, with remaining parts taken from reference TRBV30 and TRBJ2-2, reads SQTIHQWPATLVQPVGSPLSLECTVEGTSNPNLYWYRQAAGRGLQLLFYSVGIGQISSEVPQNLSASRPQDRQFILSSKKLLLSDSGFYLCAWSHAPGELFFGEGSRLTVL.

This clone was counted ten times or more. This chain joins TRBV27 and TRBJ2-7; D possibly corresponds to TRBD1 (6 bases). CDR1 and CDR2 from the germline V gene are MNHEY and SMNVEV (reference sequence). This CDR3 is 13 amino acids long. Trimming shortened V by 6 bases and J by 3 bases, and 12 bases separated the two germline ends. CDR3 nucleotides: TGTGCCAGCAGCCGCGGACAGAACTACGAGCAGTACTTC. It specifies CASSRGQNYEQYF.

This clone showed up just a few times. The chain combines TRBV5-1 with TRBJ1-1, with D perhaps matching TRBD1 (5 bases). This CDR3 spans 16 amino acids. Between the trimmed V and J ends, which lost 0 bases and 3 bases, there was a span of 15 bases. Germline lookup yields CDR1 SGHRS and CDR2 YFSETQ. The CDR3 protein is CASSLAGAGLYTEAFF. CDR3 bases: TGCGCCAGCAGCTTGGCCGGGGCAGGGTTGTACACTGAAGCTTTCTTT.

The gene calls are TRBV30 and TRBJ1-2, with a possible D match to TRBD1 (6 bases). The CDR3 has 10 amino acids. Per the germline V gene, CDR1 is GTSNPN and CDR2 is SVGIG (reference sequence). Trimming removed 7 bases at V and 8 bases at J, with 11 bases between. CDR3 sequence (DNA): TGTGCCTCGGGGGGGCACGGCTACACCTTC. Residues: CASGGHGYTF.

The chain joins TRBV28 to TRBJ1-1, with D possibly being TRBD1 (5 bases). The germline CDR1 and CDR2 sequences are MDHEN and SYDVKM. This CDR3 has 13 amino acids. V dropped 8 bases and J dropped 0 bases, with 10 bases sitting between them. CDR3 protein: CASAGTMNTEAFF. The CDR3 DNA reads as TGTGCCAGCGCCGGGACCATGAACACTGAAGCTTTCTTT.

The chain uses TRBV14 and TRBJ2-2; TRBD2 agrees at 8 bases. J lost 9 bases, V lost 1 base, and 4 bases had no gene match. This CDR3 region has 14 residues. Germline assignment: CDR1 SGHDN and CDR2 FVKESK. CDR3: CASSQAGGPRELFF. The CDR3, as DNA: TGTGCCAGCAGCCAAGCGGGGGGGCCGCGGGAGCTGTTTTTT. Combining the CDR3 with reference TRBV14 and TRBJ2-2 gives the whole variable domain EAGVTQFPSHSVIEKGQTVTLRCDPISGHDNLYWYRRVMGKEIKFLLHFVKESKQDESGMPNNRFLAERTGGTYSTLKVQPAELEDSGVYFCASSQAGGPRELFFGEGSRLTVL.

The table lists this clone with a few counts. The chain links TRBV28 to TRBJ2-4, with D possibly being TRBD2 (6 bases). Germline-derived CDR1 and CDR2 are MDHEN and SYDVKM. This CDR3 contains 15 residues. V gave up 6 bases and J gave up 4 bases, with 16 bases separating them. The CDR3 sequence: CASSPVGSGKNIQYF. In DNA, the CDR3 is TGTGCCAGCAGCCCAGTGGGTAGCGGTAAAAACATTCAGTACTTC. The entire variable domain, with the rest obtained from reference TRBV28 and TRBJ2-4, is as follows: DVKVTQSSRYLVKRTGEKVFLECVQDMDHENMFWYRQDPGLGLRLIYFSYDVKMKEKGDIPEGYSVSREKKERFSLILESASTNQTSMYLCASSPVGSGKNIQYFGAGTRLSVL.

This clone has a handful of counts. CDR3 residues: CASSPQRTGLEAEAFF. CDR3 DNA sequence: TGTGCCAGCAGCCCCCAGAGGACAGGGTTGGAGGCTGAAGCTTTCTTT. The V and J genes are TRBV7-8 and TRBJ1-1, with 8 positions matching TRBD1. Germline CDR1 is SGHVS and CDR2 is FQNEAQ. The length of the CDR3 is 16 residues. The trim removed 5 bases at V and 6 bases at J, leaving 14 bases unmatched.

The chain is built from TRBV7-9 and TRBJ2-5; 7 bases match TRBD2. Germline V lookup: CDR1 SEHNR, CDR2 FQNEAQ (reference sequence). This CDR3 has 15 amino acids. V shed 5 bases and J 2 bases; nucleotides not matched to a gene: 8. In nucleotides, the CDR3 is TGTGCCAGCAGCCCCAGAATGGGACTACAAGAGACCCAGTACTTC. Protein sequence: CASSPRMGLQETQYF.

The chain recombines TRBV29-1 with TRBJ2-1; either TRBD1 or TRBD2 may supply D (5 bases each). This CDR3 has 17 residues. V lost 5 bases, J lost 7 bases, and 27 bases lay in between. The germline gives CDR1 SQVTM, CDR2 ANQGSEA. CDR3 amino acids: CSVPEAQGEDFWNEQFF. In DNA, the CDR3 is TGCAGCGTTCCAGAGGCCCAGGGCGAGGACTTCTGGAATGAGCAGTTCTTC.

In its sample, this clone was seen a few times. The chain links TRBV5-1 to TRBJ2-3; 9 bases map to TRBD2. CDR3 size: 15 residues. Germline V lookup: CDR1 SGHRS, CDR2 YFSETQ. V shed 3 bases, J shed 8 bases, and the junction held 10 bases outside the gene matches. This chain's CDR3 is CASSSSGGPFLTQYF. As DNA, the CDR3 is TGCGCCAGCAGCTCAAGCGGGGGGCCGTTCCTTACGCAGTATTTT.

This clone turned up a few times. The gene calls are TRBV7-2 and TRBJ2-7, with 7 bases that match TRBD1. The CDR3 spans 17 residues. Trimming at V came to 5 bases and at J to 0 bases, leaving 13 bases not matched to a gene. Germline V gives CDR1 SGHTA, CDR2 FQGNSA. CDR3 coding DNA: TGTGCCAGCAGCCTACGGACAGGTGTCAGGAGCTCCTACGAGCAGTACTTC. Protein sequence: CASSLRTGVRSSYEQYF.

This clone was seen more than once but under ten times. The chain uses TRBV30 and TRBJ2-5, with 7 bases fitting TRBD1. V lost 5 bases, J lost 5 bases, and 8 bases stayed unmatched. Germline loops: CDR1 GTSNPN, CDR2 SVGIG (reference sequence). The CDR3 runs 13 residues. The CDR3 nucleotides are TGTGCCTGGGGCCTCAAGGGGGCTGAGACCCAGTACTTC. Its protein product is CAWGLKGAETQYF.